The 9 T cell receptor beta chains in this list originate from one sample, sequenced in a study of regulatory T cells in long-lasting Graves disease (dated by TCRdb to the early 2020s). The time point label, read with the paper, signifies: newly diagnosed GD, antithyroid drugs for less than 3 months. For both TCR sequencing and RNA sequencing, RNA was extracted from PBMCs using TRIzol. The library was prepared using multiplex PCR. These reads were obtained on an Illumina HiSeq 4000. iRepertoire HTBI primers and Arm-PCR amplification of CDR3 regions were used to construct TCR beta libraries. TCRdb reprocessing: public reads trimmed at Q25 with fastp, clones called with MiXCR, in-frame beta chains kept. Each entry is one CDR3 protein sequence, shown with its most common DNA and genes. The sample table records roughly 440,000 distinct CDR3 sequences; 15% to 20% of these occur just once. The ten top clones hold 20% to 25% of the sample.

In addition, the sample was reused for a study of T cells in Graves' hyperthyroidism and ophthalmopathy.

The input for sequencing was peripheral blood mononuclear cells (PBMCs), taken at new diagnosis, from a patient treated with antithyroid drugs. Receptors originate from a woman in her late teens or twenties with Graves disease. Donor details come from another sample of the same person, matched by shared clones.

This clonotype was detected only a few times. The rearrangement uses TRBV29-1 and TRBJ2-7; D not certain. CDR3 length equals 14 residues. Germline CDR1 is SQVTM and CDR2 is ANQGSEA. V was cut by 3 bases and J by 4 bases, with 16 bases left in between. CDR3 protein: CSVEGDGLGYEQYF. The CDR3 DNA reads TGCAGCGTTGAGGGTGACGGCCTTGGGTACGAGCAGTACTTC.

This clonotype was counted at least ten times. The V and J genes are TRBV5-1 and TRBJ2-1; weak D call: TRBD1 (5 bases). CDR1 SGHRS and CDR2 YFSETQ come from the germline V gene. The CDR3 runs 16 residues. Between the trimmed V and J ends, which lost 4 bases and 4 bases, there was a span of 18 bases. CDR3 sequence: CASSLRQLQSYNEQFF. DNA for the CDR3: TGCGCCAGCAGCCTCCGACAGCTACAATCTTACAATGAGCAGTTCTTC.

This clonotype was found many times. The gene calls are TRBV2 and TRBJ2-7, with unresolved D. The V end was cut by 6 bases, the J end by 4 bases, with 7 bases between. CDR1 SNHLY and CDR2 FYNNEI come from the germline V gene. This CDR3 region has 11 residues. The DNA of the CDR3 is TGTGCCAGCAGCCCCCAGTACGAGCAGTACTTC. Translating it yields CASSPQYEQYF.

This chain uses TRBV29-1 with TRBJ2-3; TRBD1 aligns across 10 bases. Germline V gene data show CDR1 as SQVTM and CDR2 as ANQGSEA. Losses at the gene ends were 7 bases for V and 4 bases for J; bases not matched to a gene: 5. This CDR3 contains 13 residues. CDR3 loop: CSARQGAADTQYF. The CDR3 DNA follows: TGCAGCGCAAGACAGGGGGCCGCAGATACGCAGTATTTT.

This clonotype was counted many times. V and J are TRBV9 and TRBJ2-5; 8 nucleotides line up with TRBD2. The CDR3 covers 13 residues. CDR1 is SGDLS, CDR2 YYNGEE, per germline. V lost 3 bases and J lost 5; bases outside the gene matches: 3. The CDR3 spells CASSGSGSETQYF. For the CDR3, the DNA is TGTGCCAGCAGCGGCAGCGGGAGTGAGACCCAGTACTTC.

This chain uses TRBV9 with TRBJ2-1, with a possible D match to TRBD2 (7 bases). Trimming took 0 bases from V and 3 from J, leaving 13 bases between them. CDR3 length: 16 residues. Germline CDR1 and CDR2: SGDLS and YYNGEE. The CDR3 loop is CASSVAGGAFYNEQFF. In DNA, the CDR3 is TGTGCCAGCAGCGTAGCTGGGGGGGCGTTCTACAATGAGCAGTTCTTC. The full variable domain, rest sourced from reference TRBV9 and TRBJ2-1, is DSGVTQTPKHLITATGQRVTLRCSPRSGDLSVYWYQQSLDQGLQFLIQYYNGEERAKGNILERFSAQQFPDLHSELNLSSLELGDSALYFCASSVAGGAFYNEQFFGPGTRLTVL.

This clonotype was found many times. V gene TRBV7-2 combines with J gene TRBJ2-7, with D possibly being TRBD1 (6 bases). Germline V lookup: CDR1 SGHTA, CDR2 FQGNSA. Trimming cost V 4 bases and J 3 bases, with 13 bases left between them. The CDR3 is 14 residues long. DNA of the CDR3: TGTGCCAGCAGCTCTAGGGGGTCCTTCTACGAGCAGTACTTC. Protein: CASSSRGSFYEQYF.

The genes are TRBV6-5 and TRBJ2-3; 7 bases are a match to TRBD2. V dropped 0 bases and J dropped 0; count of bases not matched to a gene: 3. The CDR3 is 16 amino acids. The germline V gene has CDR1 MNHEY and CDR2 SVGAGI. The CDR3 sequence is CASSYSSGPSTDTQYF. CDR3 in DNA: TGTGCCAGCAGTTACTCTAGCGGGCCTAGCACAGATACGCAGTATTTT.

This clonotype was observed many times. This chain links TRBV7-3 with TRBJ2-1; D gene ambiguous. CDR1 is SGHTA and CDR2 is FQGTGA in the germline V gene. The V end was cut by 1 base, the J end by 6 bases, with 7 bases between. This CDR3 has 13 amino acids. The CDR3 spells CASSLSLFNEQFF. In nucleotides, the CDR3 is TGTGCCAGCAGCTTAAGTCTTTTCAATGAGCAGTTCTTC.